Described below is a single T cell receptor beta chain sequence and its context. Here immunoSEQ multiplex PCR was the method, and the copy in TCRdb shows in-frame clones only, minus some. The sample consists of approximately 68,000 clones, roughly 84% of them appearing once. The data were obtained in a study of T cell responses to AZD1222 COVID-19 vaccine. Germline V gene lookup returns CDR1 SGHAT and CDR2 FQNNGV. The CDR3 is 13 residues long. Trimming cost V 1 base and J 5 bases, with 9 bases left between them. This material consisted of peripheral blood, taken on day 0 of AZD1222 vaccination. The origin of this receptor is an adult in good health. The chain has TRBV11-2 and TRBJ2-7, with D perhaps given as TRBD1 or TRBD2 (5 bases each). CDR3 residues: CASSLGGIDEQYF. The DNA of the CDR3 is TGTGCCAGCAGCTTAGGGGGGATTGACGAGCAGTACTTC.